One sample yielded the 20 T cell receptor beta chains listed below, sequenced in a study of T cell changes during pregnancy in multiple sclerosis. Clones were read by immunoSEQ multiplex PCR, and TCRdb kept only the in-frame ones, dropping some. This sample has some 67,000 clones, with about nine tenths found just once. The sample consisted of peripheral blood, taken in the first trimester of pregnancy. These receptor sequences come from a female donor with multiple sclerosis, enrolled in a pregnancy study.

The chain links TRBV6-4 to TRBJ2-6; the D is unclear. CDR1 is MRHNA, CDR2 SNTAGT, per germline. V was clipped by 2 bases and J by 0 bases, with 8 bases between them. The CDR3 is 16 residues long. In DNA form, the CDR3 reads TGTGCCAGCAGTGACGGCAGTTCCTCTGGGGCCAACGTCCTGACTTTC. Protein sequence: CASSDGSSSGANVLTF.

V usage is TRBV4-1 and J usage is TRBJ2-1; unclear D gene. Germline CDR1 is MGHRA and CDR2 is YSYEKL. V lost 4 bases and J lost 3, with 7 bases in between. There are 13 residues in the CDR3. The CDR3 nucleotides are TGCGCCAGCAGCCGGAGCAGCTACAATGAGCAGTTCTTC. It encodes CASSRSSYNEQFF.

The chain is built from TRBV6-6 and TRBJ1-1; D might be TRBD1 (6 bases). This CDR3 is 11 amino acids long. Germline V CDR1 and CDR2: MNHNY, SVGAGI (reference sequence). Trimming removed 6 bases at V and 8 bases at J, with 10 bases between. This CDR3 reads CASSPGAEAFF. Written as DNA, the CDR3 is TGTGCCAGCAGCCCAGGGGCAGAAGCTTTCTTT.

The V gene is TRBV7-3, the J gene TRBJ2-3; 15 positions agree with TRBD2. Losses at the gene ends were 5 bases for V and 5 bases for J; bases not matched to a gene: 5. The CDR3 length is 16 residues. Germline V gives CDR1 SGHTA, CDR2 FQGTGA. CDR3 amino acids: CASSAGLAGGLDTQYF. As DNA, the CDR3 is TGTGCCAGCAGCGCCGGACTAGCGGGGGGGTTAGATACGCAGTATTTT.

The table lists this clone with a count of one. The chain is built from TRBV9 and TRBJ2-7; D unresolved. In germline, CDR1 is SGDLS, CDR2 YYNGEE. Trimming left V 2 bases short and J 0 bases short, with 9 bases between. The CDR3 loop spans 14 amino acids. The CDR3 DNA reads as TGTGCCAGCAGCGTCGGAGTGTTCTCCTACGAGCAGTACTTC. Amino acids: CASSVGVFSYEQYF. The variable domain in full, completed from reference TRBV9 and TRBJ2-7, reads DSGVTQTPKHLITATGQRVTLRCSPRSGDLSVYWYQQSLDQGLQFLIQYYNGEERAKGNILERFSAQQFPDLHSELNLSSLELGDSALYFCASSVGVFSYEQYFGPGTRLTVT.

The J gene is TRBJ2-3, the V gene TRBV9; 7 bases line up with TRBD2. The CDR3 extends over 18 amino acids. With V trimmed by 0 bases and J by 2 bases, 12 bases remained unmatched. Germline-derived CDR1 and CDR2 are SGDLS and YYNGEE. CDR3: CASSVEVGGRETTDTQYF. DNA for the CDR3: TGTGCCAGCAGCGTAGAGGTGGGTGGGCGGGAGACCACAGATACGCAGTATTTT.

CDR3 protein: CATSRTGTRTYNEQFF. The CDR3 DNA sequence: TGTGCCACCAGCAGAACCGGGACAAGGACCTACAATGAGCAGTTCTTC. The chain combines TRBV15 with TRBJ2-1; possible D gene TRBD1, 6 bases. Germline CDR1 LNHNV, CDR2 YYDKDF (reference sequence). The CDR3 is 16 amino acids. The V end was cut by 2 bases, the J end by 2 bases, with 13 bases between.

The chain combines TRBV25-1 with TRBJ2-3, with 8 bases that match TRBD1. Per the germline V gene, CDR1 is MGHDK and CDR2 is SYGVNS. The CDR3 sequence is 16 residues long. With 6 bases clipped from V and 4 bases from J, the junction kept 12 bases outside the gene matches. The DNA of the CDR3 is TGTGCCAGCAGCCACAGGGGGATCGGGATTGCAGATACGCAGTATTTT. It translates to CASSHRGIGIADTQYF. Full variable domain (outside the CDR3, taken from reference TRBV25-1 and TRBJ2-3): EADIYQTPRYLVIGTGKKITLECSQTMGHDKMYWYQQDPGMELHLIHYSYGVNSTEKGDLSSESTVSRIRTEHFPLTLESARPSHTSQYLCASSHRGIGIADTQYFGPGTRLTVL.

The CDR3 loop is CASSYSHNGNEQYF. The CDR3 DNA reads TGTGCCAGCAGTTACTCCCACAATGGCAACGAGCAGTACTTC. The rearrangement joins TRBV6-6 to TRBJ2-7; unclear D gene. CDR3 size: 14 residues. V gave up 0 bases and J gave up 5 bases, with 11 bases separating them. Looked up from germline, CDR1 is MNHNY and CDR2 is SVGAGI (reference sequence).

The chain recombines TRBV5-1 with TRBJ2-7; 11 positions match TRBD2. Trimming took 3 bases from V and 6 from J; bases not matched to a gene: 2. Germline CDR1 is SGHRS and CDR2 is YFSETQ. The CDR3 has 13 residues. As DNA, the CDR3 is TGCGCCAGCAGCTCCCTAGCGGGAGGCGAGCAGTACTTC. As protein: CASSSLAGGEQYF.

The J gene is TRBJ1-1, the V gene TRBV18, with D tentatively TRBD1 (6 bases). Germline CDR1 KGHSH, CDR2 LQKENI. V shed 6 bases and J shed 5 bases, with 22 bases lying between them. This CDR3 has 16 residues. The CDR3 region has the DNA TGTGCCAGCTCGTCACCGGTAACAGGGTATTATACTGAAGCTTTCTTT. It yields the protein CASSSPVTGYYTEAFF.

The chain has TRBV27 and TRBJ2-7, with D tentatively TRBD2 (5 bases). CDR3 length: 15 amino acids. Germline V gene data show CDR1 as MNHEY and CDR2 as SMNVEV (reference sequence). Trimming cost V 3 bases and J 2 bases, with 14 bases left between them. The CDR3 nucleotides read TGTGCCAGCAGTTTGAGGGCCGGGGTCACCTACGAGCAGTACTTC. Its translation: CASSLRAGVTYEQYF.

The chain couples TRBV5-6 to TRBJ1-5; maybe TRBD1 (5 bases). Germline V gene lookup returns CDR1 SGHDT and CDR2 YYEEEE. This CDR3 comprises 15 residues. Trimming took off 4 bases at V and 0 bases at J, with 11 bases between the two ends. The CDR3 spells CASSPGHLSNQPQHF. CDR3 coding DNA: TGTGCCAGCAGCCCCGGACACCTTAGCAATCAGCCCCAGCATTTT.

The chain couples TRBV6-1 to TRBJ2-1; D call uncertain. V gave up 3 bases and J gave up 6 bases, with 12 bases separating them. Per the germline V gene, CDR1 is MNHNS and CDR2 is SASEGT. This CDR3 spans 14 amino acids. CDR3 coding DNA: TGTGCCAGCAGTGACCCCCGGAGATCCAATGAGCAGTTCTTC. Amino acid sequence: CASSDPRRSNEQFF.

This chain links TRBV5-6 with TRBJ2-1, with TRBD1 matching over 10 bases. CDR3 length: 16 amino acids. Germline values: CDR1 SGHDT, CDR2 YYEEEE. V shed 6 bases, J shed 7 bases, and the junction held 13 bases outside the gene matches. Written as DNA, the CDR3 is TGTGCCAGCACCAACCGGAGGGGACAGGGGAGTAATGAGCAGTTCTTC. This encodes CASTNRRGQGSNEQFF.

The chain uses TRBV27 and TRBJ1-1; 8 bases map to TRBD1. The length of the CDR3 is 13 residues. Germline-derived CDR1 and CDR2 are MNHEY and SMNVEV (reference sequence). V lost 4 bases, J lost 12 bases, and 10 bases stayed unmatched. In nucleotides, the CDR3 is TGTGCCAGCAGTTCCTTTGACAGGGGCGAAACTTTCTTT. Its translation is CASSSFDRGETFF.

The chain joins TRBV5-1 to TRBJ2-1; TRBD2 aligns across 8 bases. The germline V gene encodes CDR1 SGHRS and CDR2 YFSETQ. V was pared by 0 bases and J by 7 bases, with 9 bases of the junction left unmatched. The length of the CDR3 is 16 residues. This chain's CDR3 is CASSLAGRGGVNEQFF. CDR3 DNA: TGCGCCAGCAGCTTGGCCGGGAGGGGAGGGGTAAATGAGCAGTTCTTC.

The V and J genes are TRBV29-1 and TRBJ1-2; D unclear. Germline values: CDR1 SQVTM, CDR2 ANQGSEA. The CDR3 totals 12 residues. The V end was cut by 4 bases, the J end by 8 bases, with 14 bases between. The CDR3 nucleotides read TGCAGCGTTGCTACAGCCTTTGGGGGCTACACCTTC. Amino acids: CSVATAFGGYTF.

This chain links TRBV7-9 with TRBJ2-1; 7 bases are a match to TRBD1. In germline, CDR1 is SEHNR, CDR2 FQNEAQ (reference sequence). After removal of 4 bases from V and 3 bases from J, the junction contained 6 bases not matched to a gene. There are 15 residues in the CDR3. CDR3: CASSSPGQNYNEQFF. The CDR3 nucleotides are TGTGCCAGCAGCTCCCCGGGACAGAACTACAATGAGCAGTTCTTC. The whole variable domain, remainder taken from reference TRBV7-9 and TRBJ2-1, is DTGVSQNPRHKITKRGQNVTFRCDPISEHNRLYWYRQTLGQGPEFLTYFQNEAQLEKSRLLSDRFSAERPKGSFSTLEIQRTEQGDSAMYLCASSSPGQNYNEQFFGPGTRLTVL.

CDR3 sequence reads: CASSSTDRFLTDTQYF. The DNA for the CDR3 is TGTGCCAGCAGTTCGACGGACAGGTTCTTGACAGATACGCAGTATTTT. The chain is built from TRBV2 and TRBJ2-3, with 7 bases matching TRBD1. Per the germline V gene, CDR1 is SNHLY and CDR2 is FYNNEI. J lost 3 bases, V lost 5 bases, and 11 bases had no gene match. The CDR3 runs to 16 residues. The variable domain in full, completed from reference TRBV2 and TRBJ2-3, reads EPEVTQTPSHQVTQMGQEVILRCVPISNHLYFYWYRQILGQKVEFLVSFYNNEISEKSEIFDDQFSVERPDGSNFTLKIRSTKLEDSAMYFCASSSTDRFLTDTQYFGPGTRLTVL.